The next 8 T cell receptor beta chains were all read from a single sample in a study of sequential checkpoint blockade in melanoma. Method: immunoSEQ multiplex PCR; TCRdb's copy keeps in-frame clones and lacks some. The sample has just over 7,000 clones; 20% to 25% are singletons. Regarding treatment: randomized to nivolumab then ipilimumab (arm A) or the reverse (arm B). Sequenced here: tumor tissue (inferred from file names), sampled from a patient given nivolumab and ipilimumab in sequence. These TCRs come from a human donor with melanoma.

This chain links TRBV19 with TRBJ1-5, with D hard to call. V was trimmed by 3 bases and J by 0 bases, leaving 12 bases between them. This CDR3 contains 16 residues. Germline values: CDR1 LNHDA, CDR2 SQIVND (reference sequence). The DNA for the CDR3 is TGTGCCAGTAGTATCTATGGGCTGAATAGCAATCAGCCCCAGCATTTT. Its translation: CASSIYGLNSNQPQHF.

The rearrangement links TRBV6-8 to TRBJ2-5, with TRBD1 matching 8 bases. The V gene end was trimmed by 10 bases and the J gene end by 5 bases; junction bases not matched to a gene: 9. The CDR3 is 13 residues long. The V gene's germline CDR1 is MNHGY and CDR2 SAAAGT. The CDR3 region has the DNA TGTGCCATCAAAGGGACAGGCATGGAGACCCAGTACTTC. Protein sequence: CAIKGTGMETQYF.

This clone counts as large. This chain uses TRBV6-8 with TRBJ1-5; no firm D call. V was clipped by 5 bases and J by 5 bases, with 13 bases between them. This CDR3 spans 14 amino acids. Germline-derived CDR1 and CDR2 are MNHGY and SAAAGT. CDR3 loop: CASSPEGIYQPQHF. The CDR3 coding sequence is TGTGCCAGCAGTCCGGAAGGGATATATCAGCCCCAGCATTTT.

In this sample, this clone turned up a few times. The rearrangement links TRBV7-6 to TRBJ1-4; D may be TRBD1 (6 bases). The CDR3 spans 15 residues. Trimming shortened V by 5 bases and J by 1 base, and 11 bases separated the two germline ends. Germline V gives CDR1 SGHVS, CDR2 FNYEAQ. The CDR3, as DNA: TGTGCCAGCAGCCAAGCCAGGGGAACTAATGAAAAACTGTTTTTT. Its translation: CASSQARGTNEKLFF.

The gene calls are TRBV5-1 and TRBJ2-5, with TRBD2 matching 16 bases. The V gene end was trimmed by 4 bases and the J gene end by 4 bases; junction bases not matched to a gene: 7. The germline V gene encodes CDR1 SGHRS and CDR2 YFSETQ. The CDR3 covers 17 residues. The CDR3 loop reads CASSEGLAGGLSETQYF. Written as DNA, the CDR3 is TGCGCCAGCAGCGAGGGACTAGCGGGGGGGTTATCAGAGACCCAGTACTTC.

V usage is TRBV6-8 and J usage is TRBJ2-1; 10 bases match TRBD1. V lost 9 bases, J lost 4 bases, and 3 bases stayed unmatched. Germline V lookup: CDR1 MNHGY, CDR2 SAAAGT. There are 13 residues in the CDR3. The DNA for the CDR3 is TGTGCCAGTCGGGACAGGGGTTACAATGAGCAGTTCTTC. This encodes CASRDRGYNEQFF.

Many counts were recorded for this clone. CDR3 DNA sequence: TGTGCCAGCAGCACAGGGGGCTGGCAGCCCCAGCATTTT. This codes for CASSTGGWQPQHF. V is TRBV28 and J is TRBJ1-5; 9 nucleotides align to TRBD1. The CDR3 length is 13 residues. Unmatched junction bases numbered 4, after V lost 6 bases and J lost 7 bases. From germline, CDR1 is MDHEN and CDR2 SYDVKM.

The chain recombines TRBV6-1 with TRBJ2-3, with TRBD2 matching over 14 bases. Trimming cost V 1 base and J 5 bases; bases outside gene matches: 5. The length of the CDR3 is 17 residues. Germline CDR1 is MNHNS and CDR2 is SASEGT. CDR3 DNA sequence: TGTGCCAGCAGTGAAGGACTAGCGGGGGGGCCTAAAGATACGCAGTATTTT. Its protein is CASSEGLAGGPKDTQYF.